The text below deals with one T cell receptor beta chain. Antigen unknown. The junction had 2 bases not matched to a gene; V was cut back by 7 bases and J by 1 base. The length of the CDR3 is 14 residues. The germline V gene has CDR1 LNHDA and CDR2 SQIVND (reference sequence). The data derive from a study of OX40 agonist ivuxolimab in advanced cancers. Looking at the study overall: Patients received intravenous ivuxolimab every 2 weeks at 0.01 to 10 mg/kg.

Notes on the study in general: Expanded clones were, on average, more numerous among CD8+ T cells than CD4+. Those patients achieving a partial response at 0.1-3.0 mg/kg showed among the lowest clonal expansion.

This table comes from immunoSEQ multiplex PCR, and its TCRdb copy is limited to in-frame clones, with some not included. The data hold tens of thousands of clones, with 88% observed a single time. Enrollment shut out patients with autoimmune disease history or systemic immunosuppression. Specimen: CD4+ or CD8+ T cells sorted from blood, collected in a trial of the OX40 agonist ivuxolimab. The rearrangement uses TRBV19 and TRBJ2-2, with 8 bases fitting TRBD2. This clonotype originated in an adult with an advanced solid tumor such as melanoma, head and neck, liver or kidney cancer. The CDR3 region has the DNA TGTGCCAGTAAGCGGGAGAAGAACACCGGGGAGCTGTTTTTT. Its protein product is CASKREKNTGELFF. Complete variable domain (other parts from reference TRBV19 and TRBJ2-2): DGGITQSPKYLFRKEGQNVTLSCEQNLNHDAMYWYRQDPGQGLRLIYYSQIVNDFQKGDIAEGYSVSREKKESFPLTVTSAQKNPTAFYLCASKREKNTGELFFGEGSRLTVL.